These 28 T cell receptor beta chains were all obtained from the same sample, sequenced in a study of blood T cell repertoires in COVID-19. Assay: immunoSEQ multiplex PCR; the TCRdb copy retains only in-frame clones and omits some. This sample has about 170,000 clones, with about 88% found just once. The sample taken for sequencing was PBMCs or T cells enriched from blood (not recorded which). The receptors were gathered from a woman aged 18-30 years who had recovered from COVID-19.

The chain joins TRBV14 to TRBJ2-1, with D uncertain. Trimming pared 4 bases from V and 10 bases from J, leaving 14 bases between. This CDR3 spans 13 amino acids. Looked up from germline, CDR1 is SGHDN and CDR2 is FVKESK. The CDR3 spells CASSREPVIEQFF. DNA for the CDR3: TGTGCCAGCAGCCGCGAACCCGTTATCGAGCAGTTCTTC.

As DNA, the CDR3 is TGTGCCAGCAGCGTCTCGGGAACGGGGTACAATGAGCAGTTCTTC. Translated: CASSVSGTGYNEQFF. The chain links TRBV9 to TRBJ2-1, with D perhaps TRBD2 (5 bases). This CDR3 contains 15 residues. V shed 2 bases and J shed 4 bases, with 13 bases lying between them. The germline V gene encodes CDR1 SGDLS and CDR2 YYNGEE. Complete variable domain (other parts from reference TRBV9 and TRBJ2-1): DSGVTQTPKHLITATGQRVTLRCSPRSGDLSVYWYQQSLDQGLQFLIQYYNGEERAKGNILERFSAQQFPDLHSELNLSSLELGDSALYFCASSVSGTGYNEQFFGPGTRLTVL.

The chain joins TRBV5-1 to TRBJ2-5, with D possibly being TRBD2 (5 bases). This CDR3 contains 14 residues. The germline V gene encodes CDR1 SGHRS and CDR2 YFSETQ. The V end lost 6 bases, the J end lost 4 bases, and 16 bases lay between the germline ends. The CDR3 region is CASKVEGNGETQYF. CDR3 DNA: TGCGCCAGCAAGGTAGAGGGCAACGGAGAGACCCAGTACTTC.

This chain uses TRBV19 with TRBJ1-5; D gene unclear. Germline V gene sequence: CDR1 LNHDA, CDR2 SQIVND (reference sequence). This CDR3 region has 16 residues. V lost 6 bases to trimming and J lost 0 bases, with 15 bases between them. The CDR3 DNA sequence: TGTGCCAGTAGCCCTACTTTTGCCTATAGCAATCAGCCCCAGCATTTT. Amino acids: CASSPTFAYSNQPQHF.

V usage is TRBV5-1 and J usage is TRBJ2-7, with a weak D call TRBD2 (5 bases). V gave up 7 bases and J gave up 2 bases, with 16 bases separating them. Germline V lookup: CDR1 SGHRS, CDR2 YFSETQ. The CDR3 runs to 14 residues. CDR3 residues: CASGETGSTYEQYF. The CDR3 DNA is TGCGCCAGCGGTGAGACTGGGAGTACCTACGAGCAGTACTTC.

The genes are TRBV10-3 and TRBJ2-5; a possible D gene is TRBD1 (6 bases). The CDR3 contains 13 residues. Per the germline V gene, CDR1 is ENHRY and CDR2 is SYGVKD. Trimming pared 11 bases from V and 1 base from J, leaving 14 bases between. Here the CDR3 reads CAGSRGPQETQYF. CDR3 coding DNA: TGTGCCGGGAGCAGGGGCCCCCAAGAGACCCAGTACTTC.

The chain uses TRBV12-3 or TRBV12-4 and TRBJ2-7, with TRBD2 matching 7 bases. With 6 bases clipped from V and 6 bases from J, the junction kept 8 bases outside the gene matches. The CDR3 runs 13 residues. The CDR3 DNA sequence: TGTGCCAGCAGCCTCGGGAGGTTGGGCGAGCAGTACTTC. This gives the protein CASSLGRLGEQYF.

The chain recombines TRBV15 with TRBJ2-7, with 9 positions matching TRBD2. This CDR3 comprises 15 residues. The V gene's germline CDR1 is LNHNV and CDR2 YYDKDF (reference sequence). Unmatched junction bases numbered 10, after V lost 4 bases and J lost 6 bases. DNA for the CDR3: TGTGCCACCAGCAAAGACCGCGGGGGGGTTGTCGAGCAGTACTTC. Amino acids: CATSKDRGGVVEQYF. Combining the CDR3 with reference TRBV15 and TRBJ2-7 gives the whole variable domain DAMVIQNPRYQVTQFGKPVTLSCSQTLNHNVMYWYQQKSSQAPKLLFHYYDKDFNNEADTPDNFQSRRPNTSFCFLDIRSPGLGDTAMYLCATSKDRGGVVEQYFGPGTRLTVT.

The chain is built from TRBV7-6 and TRBJ2-2; TRBD1 matches at 7 bases. The V segment lost 6 bases and the J segment 7 bases; nucleotides outside the gene matches: 8. CDR1 SGHVS and CDR2 FNYEAQ come from the germline V gene. CDR3 size: 14 residues. The CDR3 DNA is TGTGCCAGCAGGGTCGGGGACAGCATCGGGGAGCTGTTTTTT. Translating it yields CASRVGDSIGELFF.

The V and J genes are TRBV6-5 and TRBJ1-5; D possibly corresponds to TRBD1 (5 bases). V was clipped by 5 bases and J by 0 bases, with 8 bases between them. The CDR3 loop spans 14 amino acids. Germline values: CDR1 MNHEY, CDR2 SVGAGI. CDR3 bases: TGTGCCAGCAGTCGCGGGACTAGCAATCAGCCCCAGCATTTT. This codes for CASSRGTSNQPQHF.

This sequence joins TRBV5-1 and TRBJ1-6, with D possibly matching TRBD1 (5 bases). The CDR3 extends over 14 amino acids. Trimming cost V 5 bases and J 8 bases, with 14 bases left between them. CDR1 and CDR2 from the germline V gene are SGHRS and YFSETQ. The CDR3 region is CASRWGGTDSPLHF. DNA of the CDR3: TGCGCCAGCAGGTGGGGGGGGACGGATTCACCCCTCCACTTT. Based on the CDR3 plus reference TRBV5-1 and TRBJ1-6, the full variable domain is KAGVTQTPRYLIKTRGQQVTLSCSPISGHRSVSWYQQTPGQGLQFLFEYFSETQRNKGNFPGRFSGRQFSNSRSEMNVSTLELGDSALYLCASRWGGTDSPLHFGNGTRLTVT.

The chain combines TRBV9 with TRBJ2-7; 7 bases match TRBD2. Germline CDR1 and CDR2: SGDLS and YYNGEE. CDR3 size: 15 residues. J was trimmed by 5 bases and V by 0 bases; bases with no gene match: 8. The CDR3 nucleotides are TGTGCCAGCAGCGTAGAAGGCGGGAGAGGGGACGAGCAGTACTTC. It encodes CASSVEGGRGDEQYF.

This sequence joins TRBV2 and TRBJ2-7, with D possibly being TRBD2 (6 bases). The length of the CDR3 is 15 residues. The V and J ends lost 6 bases and 2 bases respectively, with 17 bases between them. Germline CDR1 reads SNHLY; CDR2 reads FYNNEI. In nucleotides, the CDR3 is TGTGCCAGCAGATCCAACTTAGCGGAGACCTACGAGCAGTACTTC. Its protein is CASRSNLAETYEQYF.

The rearrangement uses TRBV25-1 and TRBJ2-7, with a weak D call TRBD1 (5 bases). The germline V gene has CDR1 MGHDK and CDR2 SYGVNS. V shed 3 bases and J shed 2 bases, with 11 bases lying between them. The CDR3 runs 14 residues. CDR3 amino acids: CASSEVDRTYEQYF. For the CDR3, the DNA is TGTGCCAGCAGTGAGGTAGACAGAACCTACGAGCAGTACTTC.

The chain uses TRBV5-1 and TRBJ2-7; 7 nucleotides agree with TRBD2. V trimming: 0 bases; J trimming: 3 bases; junction bases outside the gene matches: 6. From germline, CDR1 is SGHRS and CDR2 YFSETQ. The CDR3 spans 15 residues. In nucleotides, the CDR3 is TGCGCCAGCAGCTTGGGGGCCTCGGGGGGCTACGAGCAGTACTTC. This codes for CASSLGASGGYEQYF.

The chain joins TRBV14 to TRBJ2-7; 8 nucleotides match TRBD2. Germline V CDR1 and CDR2: SGHDN, FVKESK. The trim removed 4 bases at V and 3 bases at J, leaving 14 bases unmatched. The CDR3 is 17 residues long. Here the CDR3 reads CASSPATTSGKYYEQYF. DNA for the CDR3: TGTGCCAGCAGCCCGGCCACTACTAGCGGCAAATACTACGAGCAGTACTTC.

The chain employs TRBV11-3 and TRBJ1-4, with TRBD1 identical over 11 bases. Trimming cost V 4 bases and J 7 bases; bases outside gene matches: 20. This CDR3 spans 20 amino acids. From germline, CDR1 is SGHNT and CDR2 YENEEA. The CDR3 DNA sequence: TGTGCCAGCAGCTCCGGAGGGGGCCTAGGACAGGGGGCCTGCTCTGAAAAACTGTTTTTT. Protein product: CASSSGGGLGQGACSEKLFF.

The V gene is TRBV19, the J gene TRBJ1-1; no reliable D call. From germline, CDR1 is LNHDA and CDR2 SQIVND (reference sequence). This CDR3 region has 12 residues. Trimming pared 6 bases from V and 1 base from J, leaving 6 bases between. DNA for the CDR3: TGTGCCAGTAGGGACTGGAACACTGAAGCTTTCTTT. Translated: CASRDWNTEAFF.

J is TRBJ2-7 and V is TRBV7-2; 10 bases fit TRBD2. This CDR3 region has 14 residues. Germline loops: CDR1 SGHTA, CDR2 FQGNSA. With V trimmed by 4 bases and J by 9 bases, 9 bases remained unmatched. The CDR3 DNA follows: TGTGCCAGCAGCTCCCTCTTGACTAGCGGGTCGCAGTACTTC. Its protein product is CASSSLLTSGSQYF.

The count of this clone is one. The V and J genes are TRBV12-3 or TRBV12-4 and TRBJ1-2; no definite D call. Trimming cost V 2 bases and J 2 bases, with 6 bases left between them. The length of the CDR3 is 13 residues. For the CDR3, the DNA is TGTGCCAGCAGTTTAATCCAGAACTATGGCTACACCTTC. As protein: CASSLIQNYGYTF.

The rearrangement joins TRBV4-1 to TRBJ1-1; no clear D gene. CDR1 MGHRA and CDR2 YSYEKL come from the germline V gene. The CDR3 has 13 amino acids. The germline V and J ends were trimmed by 0 bases and 7 bases, with 9 bases remaining between them. The CDR3 spells CASSQDSYVEAFF. As DNA, the CDR3 is TGCGCCAGCAGCCAAGACAGTTACGTTGAAGCTTTCTTT.

V gene TRBV5-1 combines with J gene TRBJ2-3; 10 bases line up with TRBD2. V was clipped by 1 base and J by 0 bases; unmatched bases: 8. In germline, CDR1 is SGHRS, CDR2 YFSETQ. The CDR3 runs 18 residues. CDR3 in amino acids: CASSLLSSGSWSTDTQYF. The CDR3 DNA follows: TGCGCCAGCAGCTTGTTGTCTAGCGGGAGCTGGAGCACAGATACGCAGTATTTT.

The chain combines TRBV27 with TRBJ2-4; 9 nucleotides align to TRBD1. This CDR3 comprises 14 residues. Germline V gene lookup returns CDR1 MNHEY and CDR2 SMNVEV (reference sequence). V was pared by 2 bases and J by 8 bases, with 4 bases of the junction left unmatched. The CDR3 spells CASSLRDRADIQYF. The DNA for the CDR3 is TGTGCCAGCAGTTTACGGGACAGGGCGGACATTCAGTACTTC.

This rearrangement joins TRBV28 to TRBJ1-1; TRBD1 is a possible D gene (5 bases). Germline V lookup: CDR1 MDHEN, CDR2 SYDVKM. Trimming took 7 bases from V and 2 from J, leaving 35 bases between them. This CDR3 has 21 amino acids. CDR3 sequence: CASTPLVIGAEGAADNTEAFF. The CDR3 DNA follows: TGTGCCAGCACCCCCCTTGTTATTGGGGCGGAAGGGGCCGCGGATAACACTGAAGCTTTCTTT.

The rearrangement links TRBV5-4 to TRBJ2-3; 11 bases are shared with TRBD2. CDR1 is SGHNT, CDR2 YYREEE, per germline (reference sequence). The V gene end was trimmed by 4 bases and the J gene end by 1 base; junction bases not matched to a gene: 5. The CDR3 totals 16 residues. The CDR3 region is CASSTKTSGGTDTQYF. As DNA, the CDR3 is TGTGCCAGCAGCACTAAGACTAGCGGGGGCACAGATACGCAGTATTTT. The whole variable domain, remainder taken from reference TRBV5-4 and TRBJ2-3, is ETGVTQSPTHLIKTRGQQVTLRCSSQSGHNTVSWYQQALGQGPQFIFQYYREEENGRGNFPPRFSGLQFPNYSSELNVNALELDDSALYLCASSTKTSGGTDTQYFGPGTRLTVL.

V gene TRBV6-1 combines with J gene TRBJ2-2; unclear D gene. V lost 1 base to trimming and J lost 9 bases, with 15 bases between them. Germline values: CDR1 MNHNS, CDR2 SASEGT. The CDR3 has 15 amino acids. CDR3 protein: CASSEVGLPVRELFF. DNA for the CDR3: TGTGCCAGCAGTGAAGTGGGCCTCCCCGTGCGGGAGCTGTTTTTT.

The CDR3 sequence: CASSQTTGMGTEAFF. DNA for the CDR3: TGTGCCAGCAGCCAAACGACAGGGATGGGCACTGAAGCTTTCTTT. The chain links TRBV9 to TRBJ1-1, with 7 bases that match TRBD1. The V gene's germline CDR1 is SGDLS and CDR2 YYNGEE. V shed 4 bases, J shed 4 bases, and the junction held 10 bases outside the gene matches. This CDR3 region has 15 residues.

V is TRBV2 and J is TRBJ2-4; 11 bases fit TRBD2. V shed 5 bases, J shed 0 bases, and the junction held 6 bases outside the gene matches. The CDR3 is 17 amino acids. The V gene's germline CDR1 is SNHLY and CDR2 FYNNEI. CDR3 DNA: TGTGCCAGCAGTTTAGCGGGAGGGAAACTAGCCAAAAACATTCAGTACTTC. Translation gives CASSLAGGKLAKNIQYF.